These T cell receptor beta chains were read from a single sample in a study of blood T cell repertoires in COVID-19. Repertoires were generated with immunoSEQ multiplex PCR, while TCRdb's copy carries only in-frame clones and drops some. Of 60,000 to 75,000 clones in the sample, approximately 85% were seen once. Sequencing used peripheral blood. These receptors originate from a human donor in a cohort sampled during active COVID-19. The CDR3 runs from the conserved cysteine through the conserved F or W. The D gene is left open where the match is weak. A row's size may be missing; if present it is once, few, many or a size class.

TRBV6-5	12	TRBD1	NA	TRBJ1-2	CASSRDRYGYTF	TGTGCCAGCTCCCGGGACAGATATGGCTACACCTTC
TRBV27	14	TRBD2	NA	TRBJ2-7	CASRKAGPYYEQYF	TGTGCCAGCAGGAAAGCGGGGCCTTACTACGAGCAGTACTTC
TRBV30	13	NA	NA	TRBJ1-4	CAWSPGHGEKLFF	TGTGCCTGGAGTCCGGGACATGGTGAAAAACTGTTTTTT
TRBV5-3	16	NA	NA	TRBJ1-4	CARSFNRPATNEKLFF	TGTGCCAGAAGCTTTAACAGGCCTGCAACTAATGAAAAACTGTTTTTT
TRBV2	12	NA	NA	TRBJ2-7	CASTPMTYEQYF	TGTGCCAGCACTCCCATGACTTACGAGCAGTACTTC
TRBV5-6	13	NA	few	TRBJ1-3	CASSFGRGNTIYF	TGTGCCAGCAGCTTTGGGAGGGGAAACACCATATATTTT
TRBV23-1	14	NA	once	TRBJ2-1	CASSGQVFYNEQFF	TGCGCCAGCAGTGGGCAGGTGTTCTACAATGAGCAGTTCTTC
TRBV6-5	15	TRBD1	NA	TRBJ1-1	CASSLRDRLNTEAFF	TGTGCCAGCAGTCTCCGGGACAGACTGAACACTGAAGCTTTCTTT
TRBV6-4	13	TRBD1	NA	TRBJ2-7	CASSYTTGAEQYF	TGTGCCAGCAGTTACACGACAGGGGCCGAGCAGTACTTC
TRBV6-5	15	NA	once	TRBJ1-1	CASRPDTYRYTEAFF	TGTGCCAGCAGGCCGGACACGTATCGCTACACTGAAGCTTTCTTT
TRBV9	14	TRBD1	NA	TRBJ1-1	CASSAQGENTEAFF	TGTGCCAGCAGCGCCCAGGGGGAAAACACTGAAGCTTTCTTT
TRBV2	14	TRBD1	NA	TRBJ1-2	CASTTGPFNYGYTF	TGTGCCAGCACGACAGGGCCATTTAACTATGGCTACACCTTC
TRBV18	17	TRBD2	NA	TRBJ2-1	CASSGTSGALLRNEQFF	TGTGCCAGCTCCGGGACTAGCGGGGCCCTTTTGAGAAATGAGCAGTTCTTC
TRBV11-3	15	NA	NA	TRBJ2-2	CASSGVRGYTGELFF	TGTGCCAGCAGCGGCGTCAGGGGTTACACCGGGGAGCTGTTTTTT
TRBV10-1	14	NA	NA	TRBJ2-1	CASSESGQKNEQFF	TGCGCCAGCAGTGAGTCAGGACAGAAGAATGAGCAGTTCTTC
TRBV4-1	15	TRBD1	NA	TRBJ2-2	CASRQQTGLTGELFF	TGCGCCAGCAGACAGCAGACAGGGCTCACCGGGGAGCTGTTTTTT
TRBV5-1	14	NA	NA	TRBJ1-1	CASGSGGMNTEAFF	TGCGCCAGCGGGAGCGGGGGGATGAACACTGAAGCTTTCTTT
TRBV3-1/TRBV3-2	12	NA	NA	TRBJ2-5	CASSLPAKTQYF	TGTGCCAGCAGCCTCCCAGCGAAGACCCAGTACTTC
TRBV9	12	TRBD2	few	TRBJ2-3	CASSREANTQYF	TGTGCCAGCAGCCGGGAGGCAAATACGCAGTATTTT
TRBV6-5	15	NA	NA	TRBJ1-5	CASSQGALSNQPQHF	TGTGCCAGCAGTCAGGGTGCGCTTAGCAATCAGCCCCAGCATTTT
TRBV5-1	17	NA	NA	TRBJ2-6	CASSPGRLGSGANVLTF	TGCGCCAGCAGCCCCGGTCGACTTGGATCTGGGGCCAACGTCCTGACTTTC
TRBV7-2	14	TRBD1	NA	TRBJ1-1	CASSNRGGTTEAFF	TGTGCCAGCAGTAACAGGGGCGGGACCACTGAAGCTTTCTTT